This paragraph reports one T cell receptor (beta chain). This sample was included in a study of blood T cell repertoires in COVID-19. Study information: The United States, Italy and Spain provided the acute and convalescent COVID-19 samples.

The germline V and J ends were trimmed by 5 bases and 0 bases, with 11 bases remaining between them. The CDR3 spans 14 residues. CDR1 is LNHDA, CDR2 SQIVND, per germline (reference sequence). The authors' processing: It was from reference gene primer amplification that nucleated cell counts were estimated. Generated by immunoSEQ multiplex PCR, the TCRdb table keeps only in-frame clones and is missing some. That table supplies the V and J calls and clone size; D and trimming were determined from the DNA. The sample shows 72,000 or so clones, about 93% of them seen only once. Sequenced input: peripheral blood. This clonotype was obtained from a woman of 80 years or more with acute or convalescent COVID-19. This sequence joins TRBV19 and TRBJ2-7; D may be TRBD1 (6 bases). The CDR3 nucleotides read TGTGCCAGTAGTTCATCGACAGGCTCCTACGAGCAGTACTTC. This translates into CASSSSTGSYEQYF.